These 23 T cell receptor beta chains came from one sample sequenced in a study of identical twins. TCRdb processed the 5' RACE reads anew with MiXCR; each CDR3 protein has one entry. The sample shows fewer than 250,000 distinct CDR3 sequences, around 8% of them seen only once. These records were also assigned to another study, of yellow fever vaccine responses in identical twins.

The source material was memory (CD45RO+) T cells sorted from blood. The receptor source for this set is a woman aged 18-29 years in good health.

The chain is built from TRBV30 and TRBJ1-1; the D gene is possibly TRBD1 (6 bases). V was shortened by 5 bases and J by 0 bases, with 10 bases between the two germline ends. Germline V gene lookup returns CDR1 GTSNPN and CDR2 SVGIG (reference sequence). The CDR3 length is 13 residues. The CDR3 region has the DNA TGTGCCTGGTACCAGGGGATGAACACTGAAGCTTTCTTT. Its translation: CAWYQGMNTEAFF.

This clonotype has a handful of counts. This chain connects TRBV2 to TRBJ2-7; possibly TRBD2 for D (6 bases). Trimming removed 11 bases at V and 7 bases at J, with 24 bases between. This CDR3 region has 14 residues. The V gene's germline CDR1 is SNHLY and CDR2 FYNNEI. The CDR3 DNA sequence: TGTGCCTCCCTTGAGGGTGGGACTGGAAAAGAGCAGTACTTC. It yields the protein CASLEGGTGKEQYF.

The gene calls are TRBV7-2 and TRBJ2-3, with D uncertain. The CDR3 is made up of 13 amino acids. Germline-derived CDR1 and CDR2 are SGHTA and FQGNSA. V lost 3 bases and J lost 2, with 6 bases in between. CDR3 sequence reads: CASSLVYTDTQYF. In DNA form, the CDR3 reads TGTGCCAGCAGCTTGGTCTACACAGATACGCAGTATTTT.

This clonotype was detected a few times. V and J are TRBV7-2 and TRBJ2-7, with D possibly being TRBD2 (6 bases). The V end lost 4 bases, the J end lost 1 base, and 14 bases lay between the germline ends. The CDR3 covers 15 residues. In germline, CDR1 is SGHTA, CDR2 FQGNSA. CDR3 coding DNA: TGTGCCAGCAGCTCCGTATGGGCGGGATCCTACGAGCAGTACTTC. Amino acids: CASSSVWAGSYEQYF.

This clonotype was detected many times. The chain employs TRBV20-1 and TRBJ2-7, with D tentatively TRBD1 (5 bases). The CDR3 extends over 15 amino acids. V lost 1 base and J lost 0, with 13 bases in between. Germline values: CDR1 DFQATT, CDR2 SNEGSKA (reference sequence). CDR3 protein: CSARVGAVSSYEQYF. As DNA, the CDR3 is TGCAGTGCTAGAGTAGGGGCTGTCAGCTCCTACGAGCAGTACTTC.

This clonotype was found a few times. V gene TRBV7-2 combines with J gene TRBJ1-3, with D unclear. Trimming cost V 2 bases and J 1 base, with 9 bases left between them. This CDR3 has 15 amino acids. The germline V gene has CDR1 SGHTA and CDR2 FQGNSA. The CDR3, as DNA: TGTGCCAGCAGCTTACGGACCGGTTCTGGAAACACCATATATTTT. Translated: CASSLRTGSGNTIYF.

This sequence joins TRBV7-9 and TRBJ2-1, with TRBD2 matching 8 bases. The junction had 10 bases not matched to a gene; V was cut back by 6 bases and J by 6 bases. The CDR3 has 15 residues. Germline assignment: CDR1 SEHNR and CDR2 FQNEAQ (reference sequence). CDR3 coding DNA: TGTGCCAGCAGTCTCCTGGCGGGAGGTCCCAATGAGCAGTTCTTC. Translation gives CASSLLAGGPNEQFF.

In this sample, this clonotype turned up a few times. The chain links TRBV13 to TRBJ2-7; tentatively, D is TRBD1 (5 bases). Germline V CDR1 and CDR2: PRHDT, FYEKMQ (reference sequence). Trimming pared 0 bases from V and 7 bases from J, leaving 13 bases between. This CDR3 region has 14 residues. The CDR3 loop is CASSLGHRPGEQYF. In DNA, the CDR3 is TGTGCCAGCAGCTTAGGGCACAGGCCTGGGGAGCAGTACTTC.

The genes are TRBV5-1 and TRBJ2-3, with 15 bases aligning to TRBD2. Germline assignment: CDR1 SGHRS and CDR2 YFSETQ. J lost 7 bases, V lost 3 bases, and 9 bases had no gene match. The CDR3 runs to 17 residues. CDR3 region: CASSSRTSGGASNTQYF. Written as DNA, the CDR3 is TGCGCCAGCAGCTCCCGGACTAGCGGGGGGGCGTCGAATACGCAGTATTTT.

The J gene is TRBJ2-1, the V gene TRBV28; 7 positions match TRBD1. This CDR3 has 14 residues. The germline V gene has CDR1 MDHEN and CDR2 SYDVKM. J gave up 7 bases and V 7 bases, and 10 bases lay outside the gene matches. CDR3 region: CASKGTGVRNEQFF. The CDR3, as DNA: TGTGCCAGCAAAGGAACAGGGGTAAGGAATGAGCAGTTCTTC.

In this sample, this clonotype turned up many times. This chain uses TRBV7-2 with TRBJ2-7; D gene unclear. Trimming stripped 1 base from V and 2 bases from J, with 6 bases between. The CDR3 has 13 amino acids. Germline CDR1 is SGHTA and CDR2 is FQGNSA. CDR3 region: CASSLGRPYEQYF. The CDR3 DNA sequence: TGTGCCAGCAGCTTAGGGCGGCCCTACGAGCAGTACTTC.

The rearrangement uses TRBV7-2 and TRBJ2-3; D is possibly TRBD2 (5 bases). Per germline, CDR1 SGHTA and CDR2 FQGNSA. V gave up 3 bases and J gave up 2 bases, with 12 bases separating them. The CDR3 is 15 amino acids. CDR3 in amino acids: CASSFSGLYTDTQYF. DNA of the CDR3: TGTGCCAGCAGCTTCAGCGGCCTATACACAGATACGCAGTATTTT.

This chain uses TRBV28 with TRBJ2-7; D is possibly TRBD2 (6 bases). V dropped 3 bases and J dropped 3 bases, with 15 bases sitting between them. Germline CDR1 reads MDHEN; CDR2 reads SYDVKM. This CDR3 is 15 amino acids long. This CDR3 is CASSLFSGLYYEQYF. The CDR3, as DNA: TGTGCCAGCAGTTTGTTTAGCGGACTATACTACGAGCAGTACTTC.

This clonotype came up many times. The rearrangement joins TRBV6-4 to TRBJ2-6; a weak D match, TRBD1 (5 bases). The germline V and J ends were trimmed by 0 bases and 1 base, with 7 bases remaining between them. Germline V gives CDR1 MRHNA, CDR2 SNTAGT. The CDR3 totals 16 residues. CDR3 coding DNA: TGTGCCAGCAGTGACTCGAAGGGGTCTGGGGCCAACGTCCTGACTTTC. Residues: CASSDSKGSGANVLTF.

The CDR3 nucleotides read TGCAGTGCTAGACGCGGACAGGGTTCACCCCTCCACTTT. It codes for CSARRGQGSPLHF. This sequence joins TRBV20-1 and TRBJ1-6; 8 positions match TRBD1. Losses at the gene ends were 2 bases for V and 9 bases for J; bases not matched to a gene: 3. The CDR3 runs 13 residues. Germline CDR1 and CDR2: DFQATT and SNEGSKA (reference sequence).

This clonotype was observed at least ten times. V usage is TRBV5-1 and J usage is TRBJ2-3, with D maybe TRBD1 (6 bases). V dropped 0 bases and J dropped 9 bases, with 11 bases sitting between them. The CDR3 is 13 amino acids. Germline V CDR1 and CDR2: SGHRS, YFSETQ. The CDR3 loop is CASSLVTGQTQYF. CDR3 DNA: TGCGCCAGCAGCTTGGTGACAGGACAGACGCAGTATTTT.

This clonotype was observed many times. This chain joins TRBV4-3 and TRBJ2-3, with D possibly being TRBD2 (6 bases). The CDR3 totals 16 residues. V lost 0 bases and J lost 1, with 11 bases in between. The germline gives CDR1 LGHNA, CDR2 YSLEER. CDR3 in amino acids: CASSQDLASGTDTQYF. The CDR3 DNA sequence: TGCGCCAGCAGCCAAGATCTGGCTAGCGGCACAGATACGCAGTATTTT.

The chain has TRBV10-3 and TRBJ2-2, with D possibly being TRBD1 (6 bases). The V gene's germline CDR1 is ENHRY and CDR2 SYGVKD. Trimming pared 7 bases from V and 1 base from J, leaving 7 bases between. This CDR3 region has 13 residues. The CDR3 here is CAIKGQNTGELFF. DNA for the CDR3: TGTGCCATCAAGGGACAGAACACCGGGGAGCTGTTTTTT.

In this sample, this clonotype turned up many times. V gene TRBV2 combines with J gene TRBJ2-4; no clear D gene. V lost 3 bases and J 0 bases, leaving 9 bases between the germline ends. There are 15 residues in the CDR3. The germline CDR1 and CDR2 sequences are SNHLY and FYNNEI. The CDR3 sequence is CASSDADLAKNIQYF. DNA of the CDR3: TGTGCCAGCAGTGACGCGGACCTAGCCAAAAACATTCAGTACTTC.

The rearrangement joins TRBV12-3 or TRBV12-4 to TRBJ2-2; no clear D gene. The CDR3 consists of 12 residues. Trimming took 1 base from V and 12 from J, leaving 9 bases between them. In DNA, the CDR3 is TGTGCCAGCAGTTTAGAACAGTTCAAGCTGTTTTTT. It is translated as CASSLEQFKLFF.

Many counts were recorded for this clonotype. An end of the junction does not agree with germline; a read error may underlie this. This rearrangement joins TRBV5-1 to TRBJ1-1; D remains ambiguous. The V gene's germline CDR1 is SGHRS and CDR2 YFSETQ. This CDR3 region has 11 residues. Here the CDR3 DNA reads TGTGCCAGCAGTTTGGGGACTGAAGCTTTCTTT. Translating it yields CASSLGTEAFF.

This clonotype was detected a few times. The CDR3 reads CASSPSGRGTSAFF. The CDR3 region has the DNA TGTGCCAGCAGCCCATCTGGTCGGGGGACTAGCGCTTTCTTC. The chain combines TRBV7-2 with TRBJ2-1; TRBD2 agrees at 10 bases. V was pared by 5 bases and J by 16 bases, with 14 bases of the junction left unmatched. Germline values: CDR1 SGHTA, CDR2 FQGNSA. The CDR3 is made up of 14 amino acids.

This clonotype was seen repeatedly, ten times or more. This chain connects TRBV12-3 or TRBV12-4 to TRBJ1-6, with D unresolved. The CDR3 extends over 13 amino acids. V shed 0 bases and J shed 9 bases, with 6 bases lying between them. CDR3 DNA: TGTGCCAGCAGTTTAGCGCGCTCTTCACCCCTCCACTTT. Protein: CASSLARSSPLHF.